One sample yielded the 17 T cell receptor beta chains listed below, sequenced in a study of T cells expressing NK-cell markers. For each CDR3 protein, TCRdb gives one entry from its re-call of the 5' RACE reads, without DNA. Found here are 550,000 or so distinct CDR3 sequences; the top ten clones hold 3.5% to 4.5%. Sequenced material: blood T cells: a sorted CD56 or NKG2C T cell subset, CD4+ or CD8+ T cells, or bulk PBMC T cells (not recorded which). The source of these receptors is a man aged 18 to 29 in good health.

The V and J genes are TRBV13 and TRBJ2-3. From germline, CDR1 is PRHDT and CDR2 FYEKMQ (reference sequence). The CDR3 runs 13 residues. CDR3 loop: CASSPMGTDTQYF. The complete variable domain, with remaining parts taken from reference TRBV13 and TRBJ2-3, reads AAGVIQSPRHLIKEKRETATLKCYPIPRHDTVYWYQQGPGQDPQFLISFYEKMQSDKGSIPDRFSAQQFSDYHSELNMSSLELGDSALYFCASSPMGTDTQYFGPGTRLTVL.

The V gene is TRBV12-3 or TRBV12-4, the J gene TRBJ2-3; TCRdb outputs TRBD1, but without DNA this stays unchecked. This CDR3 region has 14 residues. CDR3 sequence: CASSLRLGADTQYF.

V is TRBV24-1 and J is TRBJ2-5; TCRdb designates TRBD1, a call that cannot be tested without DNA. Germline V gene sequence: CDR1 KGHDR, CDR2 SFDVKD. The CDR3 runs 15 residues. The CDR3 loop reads CATSGTTGTAETQYF.

CDR3 loop: CASTGLSYEQYF. The genes are TRBV11-2 and TRBJ2-7; TCRdb designates TRBD2, a call that cannot be tested without DNA. The CDR3 sequence is 12 residues long. CDR1 and CDR2 from the germline V gene are SGHAT and FQNNGV. Using reference TRBV11-2 and TRBJ2-7 for the parts outside the CDR3, the full variable domain is EAGVAQSPRYKIIEKRQSVAFWCNPISGHATLYWYQQILGQGPKLLIQFQNNGVVDDSQLPKDRFSAERLKGVDSTLKIQPAKLEDSAVYLCASTGLSYEQYFGPGTRLTVT.

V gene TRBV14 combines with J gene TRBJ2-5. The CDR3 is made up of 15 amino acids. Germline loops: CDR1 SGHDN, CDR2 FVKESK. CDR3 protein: CASSQDLGDQETQYF.

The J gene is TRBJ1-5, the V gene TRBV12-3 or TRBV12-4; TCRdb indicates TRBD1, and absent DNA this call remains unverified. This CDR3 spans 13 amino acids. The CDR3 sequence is CASTRGRNQPQHF.

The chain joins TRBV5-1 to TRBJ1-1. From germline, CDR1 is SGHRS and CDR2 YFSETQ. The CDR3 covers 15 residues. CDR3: CASSLRGTSNTEAFF.

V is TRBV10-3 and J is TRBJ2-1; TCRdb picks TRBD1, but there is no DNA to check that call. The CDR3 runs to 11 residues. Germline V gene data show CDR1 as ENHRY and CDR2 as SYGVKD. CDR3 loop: CAIKTGNEQFF.

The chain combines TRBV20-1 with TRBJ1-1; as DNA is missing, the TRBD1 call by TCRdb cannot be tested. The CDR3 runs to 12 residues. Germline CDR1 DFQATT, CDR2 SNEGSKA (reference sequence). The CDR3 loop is CSALGPPQEAFF.

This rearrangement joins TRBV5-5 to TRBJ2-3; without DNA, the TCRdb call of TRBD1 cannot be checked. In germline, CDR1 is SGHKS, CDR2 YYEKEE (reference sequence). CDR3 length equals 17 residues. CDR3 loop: CASSPRGQITNTDTQYF.

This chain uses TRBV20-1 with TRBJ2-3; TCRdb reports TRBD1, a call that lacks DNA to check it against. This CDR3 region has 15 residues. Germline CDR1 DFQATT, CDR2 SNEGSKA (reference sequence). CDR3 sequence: CSAPPRAGAFDTQYF.

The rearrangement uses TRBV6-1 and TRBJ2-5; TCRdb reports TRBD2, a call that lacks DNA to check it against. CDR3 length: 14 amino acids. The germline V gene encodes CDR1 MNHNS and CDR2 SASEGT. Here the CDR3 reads CASSRLAIQETQYF.

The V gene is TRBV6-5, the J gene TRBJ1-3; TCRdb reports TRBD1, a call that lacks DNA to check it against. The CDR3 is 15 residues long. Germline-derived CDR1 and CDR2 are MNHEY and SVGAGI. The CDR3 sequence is CASIQGGHSGNTIYF.

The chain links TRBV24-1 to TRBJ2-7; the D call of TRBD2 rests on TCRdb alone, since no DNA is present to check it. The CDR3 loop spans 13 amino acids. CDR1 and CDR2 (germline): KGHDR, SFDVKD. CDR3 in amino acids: CATSAGGYLEQYF.

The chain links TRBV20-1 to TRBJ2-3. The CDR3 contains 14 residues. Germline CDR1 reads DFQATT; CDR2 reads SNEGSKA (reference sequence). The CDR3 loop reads CSATTASSTDTQYF.

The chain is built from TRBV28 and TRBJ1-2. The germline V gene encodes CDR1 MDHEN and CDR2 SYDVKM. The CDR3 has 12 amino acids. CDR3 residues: CASSRSSYGYTF.

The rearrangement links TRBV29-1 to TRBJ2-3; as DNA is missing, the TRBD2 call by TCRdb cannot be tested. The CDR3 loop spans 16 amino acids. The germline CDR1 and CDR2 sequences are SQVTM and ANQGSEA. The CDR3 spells CSVALIARSSTDTQYF.